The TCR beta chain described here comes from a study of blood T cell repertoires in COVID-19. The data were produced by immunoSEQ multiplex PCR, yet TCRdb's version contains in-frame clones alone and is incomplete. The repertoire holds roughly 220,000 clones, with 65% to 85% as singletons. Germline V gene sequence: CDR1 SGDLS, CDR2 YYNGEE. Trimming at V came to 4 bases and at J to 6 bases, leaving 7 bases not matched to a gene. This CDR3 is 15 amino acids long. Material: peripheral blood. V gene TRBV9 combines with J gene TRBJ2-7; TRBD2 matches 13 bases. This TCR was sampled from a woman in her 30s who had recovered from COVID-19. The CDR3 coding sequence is TGTGCCAGCAGCCCCGGACTAGCGGGAGCCGTCGAGCAGTACTTC. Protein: CASSPGLAGAVEQYF.